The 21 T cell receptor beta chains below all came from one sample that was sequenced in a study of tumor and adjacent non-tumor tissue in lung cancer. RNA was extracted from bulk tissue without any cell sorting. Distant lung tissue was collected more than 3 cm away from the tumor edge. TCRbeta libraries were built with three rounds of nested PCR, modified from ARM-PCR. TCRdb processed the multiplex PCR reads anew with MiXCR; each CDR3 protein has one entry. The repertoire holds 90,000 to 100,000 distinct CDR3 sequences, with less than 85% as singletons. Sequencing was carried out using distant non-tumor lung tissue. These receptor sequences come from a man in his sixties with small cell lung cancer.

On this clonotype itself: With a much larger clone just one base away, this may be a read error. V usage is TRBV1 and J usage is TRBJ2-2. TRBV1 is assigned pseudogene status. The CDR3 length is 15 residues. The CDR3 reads CTSSQDGSDLLELFF. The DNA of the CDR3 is TGCACCAGCAGCCAAGATGGGTCAGATTTGTTGGAGCTGTTTTTT.

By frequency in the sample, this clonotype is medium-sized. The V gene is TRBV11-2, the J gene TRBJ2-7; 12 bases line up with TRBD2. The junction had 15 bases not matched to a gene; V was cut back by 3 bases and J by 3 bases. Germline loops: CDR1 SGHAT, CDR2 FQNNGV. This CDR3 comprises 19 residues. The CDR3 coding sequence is TGTGCCAGCAGCTTTAGGGCTAGCGGGAGGGCGAGCCTTTACTACGAGCAGTACGTC. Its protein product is CASSFRASGRASLYYEQYV.

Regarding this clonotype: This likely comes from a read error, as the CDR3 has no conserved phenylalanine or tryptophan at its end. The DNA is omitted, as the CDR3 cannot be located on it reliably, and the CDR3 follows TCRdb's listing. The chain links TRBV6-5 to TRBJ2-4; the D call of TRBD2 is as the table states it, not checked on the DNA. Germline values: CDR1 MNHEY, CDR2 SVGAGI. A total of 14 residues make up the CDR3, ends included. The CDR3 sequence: CASSYSGESSIRYS.

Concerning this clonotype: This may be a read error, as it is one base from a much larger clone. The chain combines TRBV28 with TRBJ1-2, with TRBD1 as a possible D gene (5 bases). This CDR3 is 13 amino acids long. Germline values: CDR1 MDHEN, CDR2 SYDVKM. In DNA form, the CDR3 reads TGTGCCAGCAGCCCGGGACGGGGCTATGACTACACCTTC. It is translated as CASSPGRGYDYTF.

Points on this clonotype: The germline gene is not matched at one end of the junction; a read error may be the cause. CDR3 region: CANSFNRLYEHYF. CDR3 coding DNA: TGCGCCAACAGTTTCAACAGACTCTACGAGCATTACTTC. This chain joins TRBV4-1 and TRBJ2-7, with D hard to call. Germline values: CDR1 MGHRA, CDR2 YSYEKL. This CDR3 comprises 13 residues.

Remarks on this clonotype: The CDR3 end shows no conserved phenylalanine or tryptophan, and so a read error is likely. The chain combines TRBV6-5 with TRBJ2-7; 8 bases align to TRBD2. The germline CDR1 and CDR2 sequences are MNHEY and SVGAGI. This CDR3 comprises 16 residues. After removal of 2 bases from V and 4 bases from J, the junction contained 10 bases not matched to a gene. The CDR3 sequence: CASSYTSGVVKYEQYL. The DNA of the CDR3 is TGTGCCAGCAGTTACACTAGCGGAGTAGTAAAGTACGAGCAGTACTTA.

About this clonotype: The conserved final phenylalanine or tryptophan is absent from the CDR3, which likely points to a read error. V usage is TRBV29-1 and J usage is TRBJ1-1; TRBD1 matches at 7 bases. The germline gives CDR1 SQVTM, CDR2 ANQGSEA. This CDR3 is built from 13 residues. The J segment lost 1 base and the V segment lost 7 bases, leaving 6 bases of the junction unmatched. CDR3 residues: CSGTGEGNTEAFS. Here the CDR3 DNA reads TGCAGCGGAACAGGGGAGGGGAACACTGAAGCTTTCTCT.

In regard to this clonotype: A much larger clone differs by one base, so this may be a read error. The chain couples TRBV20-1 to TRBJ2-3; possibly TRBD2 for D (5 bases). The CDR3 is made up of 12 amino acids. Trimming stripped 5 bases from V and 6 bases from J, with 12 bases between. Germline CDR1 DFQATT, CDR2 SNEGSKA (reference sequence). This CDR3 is CSALGLYDTQYF. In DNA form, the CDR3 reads TGCAGTGCTCTCGGACTGTATGATACGCAGTATTTT.

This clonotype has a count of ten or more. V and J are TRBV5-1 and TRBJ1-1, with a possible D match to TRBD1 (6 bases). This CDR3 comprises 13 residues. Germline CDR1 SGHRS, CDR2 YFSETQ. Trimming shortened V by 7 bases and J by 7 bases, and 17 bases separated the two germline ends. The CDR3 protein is CASSGGQKLEAFF. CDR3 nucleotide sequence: TGCGCCAGCTCGGGCGGACAGAAGCTTGAAGCTTTCTTT.

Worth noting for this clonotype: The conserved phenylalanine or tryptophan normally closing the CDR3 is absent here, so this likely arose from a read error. The CDR3 is CASSYRQAGLGEQFI. In DNA, the CDR3 is TGTGCCAGCAGTTATCGACAGGCAGGGCTCGGTGAGCAGTTCATC. The chain couples TRBV6-5 to TRBJ2-1; D perhaps matches TRBD1 (6 bases). CDR1 and CDR2 from the germline V gene are MNHEY and SVGAGI. The CDR3 length is 15 residues. V shed 3 bases and J shed 9 bases, with 18 bases lying between them.

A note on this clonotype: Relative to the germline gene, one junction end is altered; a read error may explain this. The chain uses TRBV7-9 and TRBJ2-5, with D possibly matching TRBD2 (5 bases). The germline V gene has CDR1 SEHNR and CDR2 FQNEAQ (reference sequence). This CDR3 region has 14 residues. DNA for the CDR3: TGTGCCAGCAACATACGGGAAGTGCAAGAGACCCAGAACTTC. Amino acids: CASNIREVQETQNF.

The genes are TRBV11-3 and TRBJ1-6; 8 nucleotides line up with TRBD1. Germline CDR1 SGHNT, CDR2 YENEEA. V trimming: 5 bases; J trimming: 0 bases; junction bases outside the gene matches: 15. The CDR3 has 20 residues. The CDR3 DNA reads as TGTGCCAGCAGCCATTCCGGGACAGGACCTTCAAGCTCCTATAATTCACCCCTCCACTTT. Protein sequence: CASSHSGTGPSSSYNSPLHF.

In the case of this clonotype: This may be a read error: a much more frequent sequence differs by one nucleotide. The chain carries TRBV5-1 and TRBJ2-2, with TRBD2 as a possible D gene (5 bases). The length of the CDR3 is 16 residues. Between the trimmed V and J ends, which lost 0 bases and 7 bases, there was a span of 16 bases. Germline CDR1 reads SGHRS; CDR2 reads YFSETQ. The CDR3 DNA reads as TGCGCCAGCAGCTTGGTTCCTAGCTCCGATATCGGGGAGCTGTTTTTT. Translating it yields CASSLVPSSDIGELFF.

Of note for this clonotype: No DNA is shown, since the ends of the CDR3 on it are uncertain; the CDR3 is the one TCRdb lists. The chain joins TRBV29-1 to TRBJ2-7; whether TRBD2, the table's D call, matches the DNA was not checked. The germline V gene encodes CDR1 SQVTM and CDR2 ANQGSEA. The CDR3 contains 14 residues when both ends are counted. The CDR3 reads CSVAGGSAYYGQYF.

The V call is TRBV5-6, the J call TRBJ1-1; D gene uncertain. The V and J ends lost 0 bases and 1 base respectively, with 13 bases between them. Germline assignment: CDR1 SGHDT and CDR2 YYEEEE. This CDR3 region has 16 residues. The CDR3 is CASSLASMTANTEAFF. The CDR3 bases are TGTGCCAGCAGCTTGGCCTCCATGACGGCGAACACTGAAGCTTTCTTT.

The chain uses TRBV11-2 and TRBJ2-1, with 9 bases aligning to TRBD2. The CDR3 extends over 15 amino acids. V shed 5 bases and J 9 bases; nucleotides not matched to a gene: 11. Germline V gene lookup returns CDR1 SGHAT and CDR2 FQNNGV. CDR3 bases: TGTGCCAGCAGCCTTTGTAGCGGGAGTTTGGCTGAGCAGTTCTTC. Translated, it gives CASSLCSGSLAEQFF.

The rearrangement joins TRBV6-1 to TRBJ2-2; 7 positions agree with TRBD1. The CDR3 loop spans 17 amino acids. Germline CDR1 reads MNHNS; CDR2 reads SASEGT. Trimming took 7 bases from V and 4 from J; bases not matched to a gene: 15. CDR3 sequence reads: CASNTPRGQSSTGELFF. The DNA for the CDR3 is TGTGCCAGCAATACCCCCCGGGGACAGAGTAGCACCGGGGAGCTGTTTTTT.

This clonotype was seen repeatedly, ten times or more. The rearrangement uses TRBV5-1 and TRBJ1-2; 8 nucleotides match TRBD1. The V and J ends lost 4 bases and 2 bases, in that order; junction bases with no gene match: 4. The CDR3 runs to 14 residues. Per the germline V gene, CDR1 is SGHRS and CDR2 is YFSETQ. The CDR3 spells CASSRDRLNYGYTF. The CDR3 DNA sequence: TGCGCCAGCAGCCGGGACAGGTTAAACTATGGCTACACCTTC.

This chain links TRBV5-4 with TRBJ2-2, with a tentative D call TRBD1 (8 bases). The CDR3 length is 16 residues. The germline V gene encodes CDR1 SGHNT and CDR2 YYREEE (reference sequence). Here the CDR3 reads CVSSPYNRGGTGELFF. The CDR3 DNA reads TGTGTCAGTAGCCCGTACAACAGGGGGGGCACCGGGGAGCTGTTTTTT.

For the CDR3, the DNA is TGTGCCATCCGCCTTCGGGACAGAACTAGCAGTGAGCAGTTCTTC. It codes for CAIRLRDRTSSEQFF. The chain couples TRBV5-4 to TRBJ2-1; tentative D call: TRBD1 (7 bases). The CDR3 consists of 15 residues. V was clipped by 9 bases and J by 9 bases, with 25 bases between them. Germline V lookup: CDR1 SGHNT, CDR2 YYREEE (reference sequence). Filled out from reference TRBV5-4 and TRBJ2-1, the complete variable domain reads ETGVTQSPTHLIKTRGQQVTLRCSSQSGHNTVSWYQQALGQGPQFIFQYYREEENGRGNFPPRFSGLQFPNYSSELNVNALELDDSALYLCAIRLRDRTSSEQFFGPGTRLTVL.

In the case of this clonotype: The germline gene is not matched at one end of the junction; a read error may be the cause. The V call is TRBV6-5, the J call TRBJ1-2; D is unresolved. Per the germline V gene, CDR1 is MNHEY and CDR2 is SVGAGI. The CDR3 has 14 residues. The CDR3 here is CACSRVGRESCYTF. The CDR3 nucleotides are TGTGCCTGCAGTCGTGTAGGGAGGGAAAGTTGCTACACCTTC.